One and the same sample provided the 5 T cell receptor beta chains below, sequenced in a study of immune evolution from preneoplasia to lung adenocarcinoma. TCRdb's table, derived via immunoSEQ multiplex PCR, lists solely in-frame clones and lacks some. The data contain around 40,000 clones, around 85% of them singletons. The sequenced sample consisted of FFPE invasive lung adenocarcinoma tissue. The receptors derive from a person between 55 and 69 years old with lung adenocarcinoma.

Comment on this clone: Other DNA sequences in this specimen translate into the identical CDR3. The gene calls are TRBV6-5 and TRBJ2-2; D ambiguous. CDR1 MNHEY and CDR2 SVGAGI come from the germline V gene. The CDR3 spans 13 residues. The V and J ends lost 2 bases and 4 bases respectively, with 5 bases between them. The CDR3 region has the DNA TGTGCCAGCAGTTACGGCCCCACCGGGGAGCTGTTTTTT. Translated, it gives CASSYGPTGELFF.

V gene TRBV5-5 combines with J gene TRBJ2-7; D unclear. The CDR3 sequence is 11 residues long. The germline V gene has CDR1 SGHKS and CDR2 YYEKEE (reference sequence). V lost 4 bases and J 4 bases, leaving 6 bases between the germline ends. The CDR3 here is CASSDAYEQYF. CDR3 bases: TGTGCCAGCAGCGATGCTTACGAGCAGTACTTC.

The CDR3 coding sequence is TGTGCCAGCACGTGGGCCATTTCTAGCAATCAGCCCCAGCATTTT. Protein product: CASTWAISSNQPQHF. V and J are TRBV6-1 and TRBJ1-5; D is unresolved. The V gene's germline CDR1 is MNHNS and CDR2 SASEGT. The germline V and J ends were trimmed by 7 bases and 0 bases, with 13 bases remaining between them. This CDR3 is 15 amino acids long.

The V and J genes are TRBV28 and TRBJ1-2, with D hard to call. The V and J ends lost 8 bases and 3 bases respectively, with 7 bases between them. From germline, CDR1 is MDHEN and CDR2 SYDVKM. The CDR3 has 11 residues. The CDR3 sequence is CASRSDYGYTF. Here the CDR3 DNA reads TGTGCCAGCCGGTCCGACTATGGCTACACCTTC.

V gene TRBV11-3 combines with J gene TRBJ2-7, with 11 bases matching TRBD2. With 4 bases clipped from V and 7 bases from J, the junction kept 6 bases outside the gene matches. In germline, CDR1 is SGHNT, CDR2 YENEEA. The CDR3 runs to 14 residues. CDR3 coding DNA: TGTGCCAGCAGCTCCCGGACTAGCGGGTGGGAGCAGTACTTC. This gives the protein CASSSRTSGWEQYF.